The rows below give T cell receptor beta chains drawn from one sample of a study of blood T cell repertoires in COVID-19. Assay: immunoSEQ multiplex PCR; the TCRdb copy retains only in-frame clones and omits some. In the table there are around 130,000 clones, 75% to 90% of which are singletons. Sample: peripheral blood. These receptors were taken from a man in his sixties or seventies with active or convalescent COVID-19. The CDR3 runs from the conserved cysteine through the conserved F or W. A D gene is named only where the DNA matches it firmly. The size field is filled for only some rows; it gives once, few, many or a size class.

D gene	clone size	V gene	J gene	CDR3 protein	CDR3 DNA
.	few	TRBV18	TRBJ1-2	CASSPTTVSNYGYTF	TGTGCCAGCTCACCCACGACAGTATCTAACTATGGCTACACCTTC
TRBD1	.	TRBV29-1	TRBJ1-1	CSVEGGTGGLTPRDTEAFF	TGCAGCGTTGAAGGGGGGACAGGGGGCCTTACTCCCCGGGACACTGAAGCTTTCTTT
TRBD2	.	TRBV2	TRBJ2-3	CASSVYFRLAGSMADTQYF	TGTGCCAGCAGTGTCTATTTCCGACTAGCGGGAAGTATGGCAGATACGCAGTATTTT
.	.	TRBV27	TRBJ2-1	CASSPASYNEQFF	TGTGCCAGCAGTCCCGCTAGCTACAATGAGCAGTTCTTC
.	.	TRBV9	TRBJ2-2	CASSASPIAFLNTGELFF	TGTGCCAGCAGCGCCTCACCTATAGCTTTTCTGAACACCGGGGAGCTGTTTTTT
TRBD1	.	TRBV19	TRBJ1-6	CASSIMDRGNSPLHF	TGTGCCAGTAGTATTATGGACAGGGGGAATTCACCCCTCCACTTT
.	.	TRBV5-6	TRBJ2-7	CASSLPDSSYEQYF	TGTGCCAGCAGCTTGCCGGACAGCAGCTACGAGCAGTACTTC
TRBD1	.	TRBV18	TRBJ2-7	CASGQGSYEQYF	TGTGCCAGTGGACAGGGGTCCTACGAGCAGTACTTC
.	.	TRBV5-1	TRBJ1-2	CASSSDRYYGYTF	TGCGCCAGCAGCTCGGACAGATACTATGGCTACACCTTC
.	.	TRBV6-1	TRBJ1-2	CASSESRGAIYGYTF	TGTGCCAGCAGTGAAAGTAGGGGCGCGATCTATGGCTACACCTTC
.	.	TRBV19	TRBJ1-5	CASSPSDSSNQPQHF	TGTGCCAGTAGTCCGTCCGACAGTTCCAATCAGCCCCAGCATTTT
.	.	TRBV19	TRBJ1-3	CASSIEGVSSGNTIYF	TGTGCCAGTAGTATCGAGGGGGTCTCCTCTGGAAACACCATATATTTT
TRBD1	.	TRBV11-2	TRBJ2-1	CASSISGQGYDEQFF	TGTGCCAGCAGTATATCGGGACAGGGGTATGATGAGCAGTTCTTC
TRBD2	.	TRBV14	TRBJ2-3	CASSQAVAGPQYF	TGTGCCAGCAGCCAAGCGGTAGCGGGACCGCAGTATTTT
.	.	TRBV2	TRBJ1-4	CASKEAGLGEKLFF	TGTGCCAGCAAGGAGGCGGGGTTAGGTGAAAAACTGTTTTTT
TRBD2	few	TRBV19	TRBJ2-7	CASAGGNTYEQYF	TGTGCCAGTGCGGGGGGCAATACCTACGAGCAGTACTTC
.	.	TRBV6-4	TRBJ2-7	CASSDSGGLEQYF	TGTGCCAGCAGTGACTCGGGGGGGCTCGAGCAGTACTTC
TRBD1	.	TRBV4-2	TRBJ1-4	CASSQDLTGGAFPEKLFF	TGTGCCAGCAGCCAAGATTTGACAGGGGGCGCTTTTCCCGAAAAACTGTTTTTT
.	.	TRBV30	TRBJ2-1	CAWSFGAGASYNEQFF	TGTGCCTGGAGTTTCGGGGCGGGGGCATCCTACAATGAGCAGTTCTTC
TRBD2	.	TRBV28	TRBJ2-5	CASIGGRAGETQYF	TGTGCCAGCATAGGCGGGAGGGCGGGGGAGACCCAGTACTTC
TRBD2	.	TRBV18	TRBJ2-1	CASSPRALAGGSYNEQFF	TGTGCCAGCTCACCACGCGCCCTAGCGGGAGGCTCCTACAATGAGCAGTTCTTC
.	.	TRBV18	TRBJ1-5	CASSPGDRTDQPQHF	TGTGCCAGCTCACCGGGAGACAGGACAGATCAGCCCCAGCATTTT
.	once	TRBV12-2	TRBJ2-7	CASRSRQSGYEQYF	TGTGCAAGTCGCTCCCGACAGTCAGGATACGAGCAGTACTTC
.	.	TRBV19	TRBJ2-1	CASRRLDNEQFF	TGTGCCAGCCGCCGACTGGACAATGAGCAGTTCTTC
.	.	TRBV25-1	TRBJ2-3	CASSRALGFSTDTQYF	TGTGCCAGCAGCAGGGCTCTAGGGTTTTCGACAGATACGCAGTATTTT
TRBD1	once	TRBV24-1	TRBJ1-5	CATSDSRDRAINQPQHF	TGTGCCACCAGTGATTCCCGGGACAGGGCCATCAATCAGCCCCAGCATTTT
.	.	TRBV19	TRBJ1-2	CATSTQEGTNYGYTF	TGTGCCACGTCCACCCAGGAGGGCACCAACTATGGCTACACCTTC
.	.	TRBV6-5	TRBJ2-7	CASRQDGAPYEQYF	TGTGCCAGCAGGCAAGACGGAGCCCCCTACGAGCAGTACTTC
TRBD2	.	TRBV27	TRBJ2-4	CASSFSAGLAKNIQYF	TGTGCCAGCAGTTTTTCAGCGGGATTAGCCAAAAACATTCAGTACTTC
TRBD2	.	TRBV10-3	TRBJ2-3	CAISARLAGVADTQYF	TGTGCCATCAGTGCCCGACTAGCGGGAGTCGCAGATACGCAGTATTTT